The source of this T cell receptor beta chain is a study of T cell responses to AZD1222 COVID-19 vaccine. Study results and limitations: The repertoires were collected only after the peak T cell response. The donor group comprised mostly white British people and more females; the analysis possibly underestimated clonal diversity.

The V gene lost 8 bases and the J gene lost 8 bases, with 12 bases spanning the gap. The CDR3 contains 12 residues. A remark on this clone: Its antigen is still unknown.

Assay used: immunoSEQ multiplex PCR; TCRdb lists only in-frame clones, some missing. The data hold over 100,000 clones, with approximately 91% observed a single time. This sample comprised peripheral blood, obtained on day 0 of AZD1222 vaccination. The genes are TRBV12-3 or TRBV12-4 and TRBJ1-4, with a tentative D call TRBD1 (5 bases). The receptor was isolated from an adult in good health. The CDR3 nucleotides read TGTGCCAGCGCCTCTGGGGGAGAAAAACTGTTTTTT. Residues: CASASGGEKLFF.